These 16 T cell receptor beta chains were all obtained from the same sample, sequenced in a study of beta chain features in type 1 diabetes. No antigen is known for these receptors. Study conclusions and caveats: Shorter TCRB CDR3s, moderately but significantly so, were found in Type 1 diabetes patients in all four CD4+ subsets.

Every bit of the isolated RNA underwent reverse transcription, so sequencing read expressed TCRB transcripts. Sequenced by immunoSEQ multiplex PCR; TCRdb stores in-frame clones only, minus some. There are 350,000 to 450,000 clones in the sample; 10% to 15% occur only once, and approximately 0.011% lies in the top ten. The sequenced sample consisted of naive CD4+ T cells from blood. All receptors derive from a woman between 18 and 30 years old with type 1 diabetes.

The V gene is TRBV27, the J gene TRBJ2-3; 8 bases agree with TRBD2. The CDR3 extends over 16 amino acids. V was pared by 3 bases and J by 2 bases, with 7 bases of the junction left unmatched. Germline V gene sequence: CDR1 MNHEY, CDR2 SMNVEV (reference sequence). CDR3 coding DNA: TGTGCCAGCAGTTTTAACGGGGGGGTATACACAGATACGCAGTATTTT. It encodes CASSFNGGVYTDTQYF.

V and J are TRBV7-2 and TRBJ1-4, with D uncertain. V shed 5 bases and J shed 0 bases, with 7 bases lying between them. Germline CDR1 is SGHTA and CDR2 is FQGNSA. There are 14 residues in the CDR3. The CDR3, as DNA: TGTGCCAGCAGCGAAAGCGCAACTAATGAAAAACTGTTTTTT. Amino acids: CASSESATNEKLFF.

In its sample, this clone was seen a few times. The chain is built from TRBV5-1 and TRBJ1-2, with D possibly matching TRBD1 (6 bases). CDR1 is SGHRS and CDR2 is YFSETQ in the germline V gene. The V end lost 4 bases, the J end lost 4 bases, and 14 bases lay between the germline ends. CDR3 length equals 14 residues. This CDR3 is CASSLDTGSYGYTF. The DNA of the CDR3 is TGCGCCAGCAGCCTGGATACAGGGAGCTATGGCTACACCTTC.

The chain combines TRBV5-6 with TRBJ2-7; D possibly corresponds to TRBD1 (6 bases). From germline, CDR1 is SGHDT and CDR2 YYEEEE. There are 12 residues in the CDR3. With 4 bases removed from V and 3 bases from J, the gap between germline ends came to 8 bases. This CDR3 is CASSLRGYEQYF. The CDR3 DNA reads as TGTGCCAGCAGCCTCAGGGGCTACGAGCAGTACTTC.

This clone appeared a few times. J is TRBJ2-2 and V is TRBV5-1, with a weak D call TRBD2 (6 bases). The germline V gene encodes CDR1 SGHRS and CDR2 YFSETQ. V was shortened by 9 bases and J by 1 base, with 16 bases between the two germline ends. This CDR3 region has 15 residues. The chain's CDR3 is CATSTGTVNTGELFF. The CDR3 region has the DNA TGCGCCACCTCGACCGGGACTGTGAACACCGGGGAGCTGTTTTTT.

The rearrangement joins TRBV28 to TRBJ1-1; D not certain. Germline V gene lookup returns CDR1 MDHEN and CDR2 SYDVKM. Trimming stripped 5 bases from V and 4 bases from J, with 8 bases between. This CDR3 has 12 amino acids. The CDR3 loop reads CASSRGSTEAFF. Here the CDR3 DNA reads TGTGCCAGCAGTCGAGGAAGCACTGAAGCTTTCTTT.

This chain joins TRBV11-3 and TRBJ1-4; no reliable D call. Germline CDR1 reads SGHNT; CDR2 reads YENEEA. V lost 7 bases, J lost 5 bases, and 8 bases lay in between. The CDR3 sequence is 12 residues long. CDR3 DNA: TGTGCCAGCACGAAACAAAATGAAAAACTGTTTTTT. Translated, it gives CASTKQNEKLFF.

The V gene is TRBV5-1, the J gene TRBJ1-2; D possibly corresponds to TRBD1 (5 bases). The ends were cut back, 0 bases at V and 0 bases at J, with 9 bases in the middle. Germline V gene lookup returns CDR1 SGHRS and CDR2 YFSETQ. The CDR3 has 15 residues. Written as DNA, the CDR3 is TGCGCCAGCAGCTTGGGGACATCAACTAACTATGGCTACACCTTC. It codes for CASSLGTSTNYGYTF.

This sequence joins TRBV18 and TRBJ1-5; 9 bases fit TRBD1. Trimming at V came to 4 bases and at J to 5 bases, leaving 0 bases not matched to a gene. Germline CDR1 KGHSH, CDR2 LQKENI. The CDR3 has 13 residues. The CDR3 DNA sequence: TGTGCCAGCTCACGGGACAGGGATCAGCCCCAGCATTTT. This sequence encodes CASSRDRDQPQHF.

This clone showed up just a few times. The V and J genes are TRBV25-1 and TRBJ2-1; TRBD1 agrees at 8 bases. The CDR3 extends over 14 amino acids. Looked up from germline, CDR1 is MGHDK and CDR2 is SYGVNS. J was trimmed by 8 bases and V by 5 bases; bases with no gene match: 8. CDR3 DNA: TGTGCCAGCAGTCAGGACAGGGATGCCCATGAGCAGTTCTTC. Its translation is CASSQDRDAHEQFF.

This clone occurred a few times. The chain employs TRBV7-3 and TRBJ2-2; no clear D gene. This CDR3 contains 13 residues. Germline loops: CDR1 SGHTA, CDR2 FQGTGA. V was pared by 4 bases and J by 5 bases, with 8 bases between. The CDR3 here is CASSSPVTGELFF. The CDR3 DNA sequence: TGTGCCAGCAGCTCCCCGGTAACCGGGGAGCTGTTTTTT.

Only a few counts were recorded for this clone. The rearrangement uses TRBV23-1 and TRBJ1-5, with 7 bases identical to TRBD1. TRBV23-1 has ORF status, its function being uncertain. The CDR3 is made up of 17 amino acids. The trim removed 4 bases at V and 4 bases at J, leaving 13 bases unmatched. CDR3 nucleotide sequence: TGCGCCAGCAGTCCGGGACAGATCGTGTGGGGTAATCAGCCCCAGCATTTT. It specifies CASSPGQIVWGNQPQHF.

This clone turned up a few times. This rearrangement joins TRBV28 to TRBJ2-7, with D tentatively TRBD2 (6 bases). Trimming took off 6 bases at V and 7 bases at J, with 16 bases between the two ends. CDR1 is MDHEN, CDR2 SYDVKM, per germline. The CDR3 has 13 residues. As DNA, the CDR3 is TGTGCCAGCAGACCCCGGCCTAGCGAGGAGCAGTACTTC. The encoded protein is CASRPRPSEEQYF.

The genes are TRBV4-2 and TRBJ1-2, with 7 bases aligning to TRBD1. In germline, CDR1 is LGHNA, CDR2 YNFKEQ. With V trimmed by 2 bases and J by 10 bases, 13 bases remained unmatched. This CDR3 has 15 amino acids. DNA of the CDR3: TGTGCCAGCAGCCAACCAACAGATACAGGGGAAGACTACACCTTC. Translated, it gives CASSQPTDTGEDYTF.

CDR3 in amino acids: CASSMRDTGELFF. Here the CDR3 DNA reads TGTGCCAGCAGTATGCGAGACACCGGGGAGCTGTTTTTT. The chain is built from TRBV2 and TRBJ2-2; no firm D call. V was pared by 5 bases and J by 3 bases, with 7 bases between. The CDR3 extends over 13 amino acids. The V gene's germline CDR1 is SNHLY and CDR2 FYNNEI.

In this sample, this clone turned up a few times. The genes are TRBV4-2 and TRBJ1-2; TRBD1 might be the D (6 bases). Germline V lookup: CDR1 LGHNA, CDR2 YNFKEQ. The CDR3 totals 17 residues. V was trimmed by 0 bases and J by 5 bases, leaving 19 bases between them. The CDR3, as DNA: TGTGCCAGCAGCCAAGAGAAACAGGGCCCCCTCCTGTATGGCTACACCTTC. Amino acid sequence: CASSQEKQGPLLYGYTF.